Presented here are 12 T cell receptor beta chains from one specimen sequenced in a study of T cells after posttransplantation cyclophosphamide. A marrow graft followed busulfan-fludarabine conditioning, with cyclophosphamide on days +3 and +4. TCRdb keeps only in-frame clones here, not all; method: immunoSEQ multiplex PCR. The profile shows roughly 42,000 clones, less than 95% of them singletons. The material was PBMCs, obtained less than 70 days after allogeneic stem cell transplant with posttransplant cyclophosphamide. The receptors come from a male patient aged 55 to 69 who received an allogeneic stem cell transplant from a related donor and was CMV-positive. The graft donor may have contributed some T cells.

The rearrangement joins TRBV2 to TRBJ2-2, with no clear D. The CDR3 extends over 17 amino acids. Germline V CDR1 and CDR2: SNHLY, FYNNEI. Trimming removed 5 bases at V and 0 bases at J, with 16 bases between. CDR3 sequence reads: CASSPWARIANTGELFF. The CDR3 DNA is TGTGCCAGCAGTCCTTGGGCCAGGATCGCGAACACCGGGGAGCTGTTTTTT.

The rearrangement joins TRBV9 to TRBJ2-1, with 9 bases lining up with TRBD1. V gave up 3 bases and J gave up 3 bases; unmatched junction bases: 1. Per the germline V gene, CDR1 is SGDLS and CDR2 is YYNGEE. CDR3 size: 14 residues. The CDR3 DNA reads as TGTGCCAGCAGCGAGGACAGGGGCTACAATGAGCAGTTCTTC. Protein: CASSEDRGYNEQFF.

Here the CDR3 reads CASSLRQGNSPLHF. The CDR3 DNA reads TGTGCCAGTAGTTTAAGACAGGGAAATTCACCCCTCCACTTT. The V gene is TRBV19, the J gene TRBJ1-6, with 7 nucleotides matching TRBD1. V lost 5 bases and J lost 7; bases outside the gene matches: 5. Germline V lookup: CDR1 LNHDA, CDR2 SQIVND (reference sequence). The CDR3 is 14 amino acids.

The V gene is TRBV7-6, the J gene TRBJ2-1; tentatively, D is TRBD2 (5 bases). V lost 0 bases and J 8 bases, leaving 14 bases between the germline ends. Germline V gene sequence: CDR1 SGHVS, CDR2 FNYEAQ. The CDR3 runs 15 residues. The CDR3 spells CASSLAPEGPHEQFF. DNA for the CDR3: TGTGCCAGCAGCTTAGCGCCCGAGGGCCCCCATGAGCAGTTCTTC.

The chain uses TRBV10-3 and TRBJ1-2; TRBD1 agrees at 8 bases. Trimming cost V 3 bases and J 7 bases; bases outside gene matches: 4. CDR1 is ENHRY and CDR2 is SYGVKD in the germline V gene. CDR3 length: 13 residues. The CDR3 is CAISDDRGFGYTF. The CDR3 nucleotides read TGTGCCATCAGTGATGACAGGGGCTTTGGCTACACCTTC.

This chain uses TRBV5-1 with TRBJ2-7; 7 bases fit TRBD2. The CDR3 contains 14 residues. Losses at the gene ends were 4 bases for V and 3 bases for J; bases not matched to a gene: 7. Germline values: CDR1 SGHRS, CDR2 YFSETQ. The CDR3 bases are TGCGCCAGCAGCGCGAGCGGGGATTTCTACGAGCAGTACTTC. It codes for CASSASGDFYEQYF. Full variable domain (remainder filled in from reference TRBV5-1 and TRBJ2-7): KAGVTQTPRYLIKTRGQQVTLSCSPISGHRSVSWYQQTPGQGLQFLFEYFSETQRNKGNFPGRFSGRQFSNSRSEMNVSTLELGDSALYLCASSASGDFYEQYFGPGTRLTVT.

The chain recombines TRBV6-5 with TRBJ2-7; 7 bases line up with TRBD1. The CDR3 runs 14 residues. V was clipped by 5 bases and J by 3 bases; unmatched bases: 7. From germline, CDR1 is MNHEY and CDR2 SVGAGI. CDR3 amino acids: CASSPGGFLYEQYF. The CDR3, as DNA: TGTGCCAGCAGTCCAGGGGGTTTTCTCTACGAGCAGTACTTC.

The chain recombines TRBV18 with TRBJ1-1; 7 bases are shared with TRBD1. Trimming took 4 bases from V and 0 from J; bases not matched to a gene: 5. CDR3 length equals 15 residues. The germline V gene encodes CDR1 KGHSH and CDR2 LQKENI. CDR3 in DNA: TGTGCCAGCTCACTCACAGGGGCGATGAACACTGAAGCTTTCTTT. It is translated as CASSLTGAMNTEAFF.

This clone was observed a single time. The chain combines TRBV4-1 with TRBJ2-3; possibly TRBD2 for D (6 bases). The CDR3 covers 17 residues. Trimming removed 0 bases at V and 5 bases at J, with 18 bases between. Germline-derived CDR1 and CDR2 are MGHRA and YSYEKL. As DNA, the CDR3 is TGCGCCAGCAGCCAAGATCTGTGGGGGACTGTACGAGATACGCAGTATTTT. Translating it yields CASSQDLWGTVRDTQYF.

The genes are TRBV2 and TRBJ1-2, with a possible D match to TRBD1 (6 bases). CDR1 and CDR2 (germline): SNHLY, FYNNEI. With 8 bases removed from V and 9 bases from J, the gap between germline ends came to 13 bases. CDR3 length: 11 residues. This chain's CDR3 is CASLGQISYTF. The CDR3 DNA follows: TGTGCCAGCTTAGGACAGATAAGCTACACCTTC.

V gene TRBV5-1 combines with J gene TRBJ1-1; D possibly corresponds to TRBD1 (5 bases). With 4 bases removed from V and 6 bases from J, the gap between germline ends came to 10 bases. Germline V CDR1 and CDR2: SGHRS, YFSETQ. This CDR3 has 12 residues. CDR3 bases: TGCGCCAGCAGCCGCGACAGTTCTGAAGCTTTCTTT. Residues: CASSRDSSEAFF. The full variable domain, in which reference TRBV5-1 and TRBJ1-1 provide the parts outside the CDR3, is KAGVTQTPRYLIKTRGQQVTLSCSPISGHRSVSWYQQTPGQGLQFLFEYFSETQRNKGNFPGRFSGRQFSNSRSEMNVSTLELGDSALYLCASSRDSSEAFFGQGTRLTVV.

This rearrangement joins TRBV18 to TRBJ1-1; perhaps TRBD1 as D (5 bases). Germline CDR1 and CDR2: KGHSH and LQKENI. The germline V and J ends were trimmed by 5 bases and 1 base, with 17 bases remaining between them. The CDR3 totals 16 residues. CDR3 DNA sequence: TGTGCCAGCTCAGAACAATCCGGGACTCAGAACACTGAAGCTTTCTTT. This codes for CASSEQSGTQNTEAFF.